This TCR beta chain is drawn from a study of control samples from healthy donors and cancer patients. TCRdb keeps only in-frame clones here, not all; method: immunoSEQ multiplex PCR. The table shows tens of thousands of clones, with 65% to 80% occurring only once. The CDR3 runs to 11 residues. V shed 4 bases and J shed 11 bases, with 12 bases lying between them. Sequences were obtained from PBMCs. The TCR originated in a man in his 60s with head and neck cancer. This chain joins TRBV5-3 and TRBJ1-2; possibly TRBD1 for D (5 bases). TRBV5-3 is recorded as an ORF, its role being uncertain. CDR3 sequence: CARSLVGEYTF. The DNA of the CDR3 is TGTGCCAGAAGCCTGGTGGGGGAATACACCTTC.